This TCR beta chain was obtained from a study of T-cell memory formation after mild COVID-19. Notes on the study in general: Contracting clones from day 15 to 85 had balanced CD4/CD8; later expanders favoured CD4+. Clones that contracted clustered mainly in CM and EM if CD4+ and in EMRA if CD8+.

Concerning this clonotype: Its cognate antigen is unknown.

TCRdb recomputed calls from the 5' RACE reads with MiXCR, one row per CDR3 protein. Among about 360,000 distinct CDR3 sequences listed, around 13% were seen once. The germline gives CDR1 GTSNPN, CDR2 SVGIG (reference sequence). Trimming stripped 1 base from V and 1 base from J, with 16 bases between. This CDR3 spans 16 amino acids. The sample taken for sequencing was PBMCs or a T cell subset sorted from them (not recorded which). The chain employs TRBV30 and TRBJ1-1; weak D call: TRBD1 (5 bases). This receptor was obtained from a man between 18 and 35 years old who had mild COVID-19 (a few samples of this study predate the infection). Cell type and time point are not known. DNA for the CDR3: TGTGCCTGGAGTGCGGGCCAGGGACGGGGGAACACTGAAGCTTTCTTT. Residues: CAWSAGQGRGNTEAFF.